These T cell receptor beta chains were read from a single sample in a study of blood T cell repertoires in COVID-19. Repertoires were generated with immunoSEQ multiplex PCR, while TCRdb's copy carries only in-frame clones and drops some. Here the sample spans 450,000 to 500,000 clones, roughly nine tenths being singletons. Sequenced input: PBMCs or T cells enriched from blood (not recorded which). These receptors were obtained from a woman aged 18-35 years who had recovered from COVID-19. Each CDR3 is given without its conserved first and last residue. D genes are given only for firm matches. Where a row states a size, it is once, few, many or the class of an expanded clone; other rows omit it.

TRBD2,TRBJ2-1,-,TRBV15,ATSRPLGGGGEQF
TRBD1,TRBJ1-4,-,TRBV5-4,ASSRTGGGGTNEKLF
TRBD1,TRBJ1-6,-,TRBV2,ASGTGQGASPLH
-,TRBJ2-7,-,TRBV29-1,SVEGGGLGPYEQY
TRBD1,TRBJ1-1,-,TRBV3-1/TRBV3-2,ASSPLDRSNTEAF
TRBD1,TRBJ1-1,once,TRBV29-1,STEPTGAGTEAF
-,TRBJ1-4,once,TRBV7-9,ASSLATTAATNEKLF
-,TRBJ1-2,-,TRBV11-2,ASSLGGQDSYGYT
TRBD1,TRBJ1-4,-,TRBV27,ASSNRGPNEKLF
-,TRBJ1-2,once,TRBV19,ASSIASGDTYGYT
-,TRBJ1-1,-,TRBV9,ASSVRPQGNTEAF
TRBD1,TRBJ1-4,-,TRBV7-8,ASSLRAGGITTNEKLF
TRBD2,TRBJ2-5,-,TRBV10-3,ASAGTSGGAPHN
-,TRBJ1-5,once,TRBV6-5,ASKWGDQPQH
-,TRBJ1-1,-,TRBV7-3,ASSLGSTEAF
-,TRBJ1-3,-,TRBV7-9,ASSPRGSGNTIY
TRBD2,TRBJ2-1,-,TRBV11-3,ASSLGLAGGHRNEQF
TRBD1,TRBJ1-1,-,TRBV6-6,ASSYSAGGGGEAF
-,TRBJ1-2,-,TRBV11-2,ASSLGANYGYT
-,TRBJ2-7,-,TRBV18,ASSPGQSSYEQY
TRBD1,TRBJ1-1,-,TRBV7-9,ASNPSGGGTEAF
-,TRBJ1-3,-,TRBV28,ASSETGLSGNTIY